This TCR beta chain was obtained from a study of response to subunit inactivated influenza vaccine. Findings and limits, study-wide: Authors suggested seasonal influenza vaccinations each recruit few new T cells.

Germline CDR1 is MDHEN and CDR2 is SYDVKM. V gave up 4 bases and J gave up 0 bases; unmatched junction bases: 6. The CDR3 loop spans 15 amino acids. Remarks on this clonotype: Its specificity is unknown.

TCRdb re-derived calls from the RT-PCR reads in MiXCR, one entry per CDR3 protein. The data show some 520,000 distinct CDR3 sequences, about 15% seen once. The material was CD4+ T cells sorted from PBMCs, obtained around 25 months after vaccination. The gene calls are TRBV28 and TRBJ2-7; 7 bases fit TRBD1. The source is a man between 50 and 69 years old who received an inactivated influenza vaccine. CDR3 sequence: CASSSQGEHSYEQYF. In DNA form, the CDR3 reads TGTGCCAGCAGTTCCCAGGGGGAACACTCCTACGAGCAGTACTTC.